This TCR beta chain comes out of a study of blood T cells in healthy people across ages. Whole-study findings and limits: Strong correlation linked observed beta diversity and percent naive T cells. The study lacked donor CMV status, which possibly confounded expanded clonotype changes. Without sorted subsets, naive and antigen-experienced compartments could not be conclusively compared.

The CDR3 has 14 amino acids. Trimming cost V 1 base and J 3 bases, with 11 bases left between them. Germline CDR1 and CDR2: SGHRS and YFSETQ. The individuals who served as donors were healthy Caucasians living in Russia, aged about 6 to 100. Sample-barcoded 5' priming and a J-beta primer mix drove a second PCR of 7 to 11 cycles. Via MiXCR, TCRdb re-called the 5' RACE reads, giving one row per CDR3 protein. The sample records about 620,000 distinct CDR3 sequences, roughly 20% being singletons. A note on this clonotype: Its target is unknown.

The V and J genes are TRBV5-1 and TRBJ2-7; no clear D gene. Source material: blood. This TCR was recovered from a man in his 70s in good health. DNA of the CDR3: TGCGCCAGCAGCTTGACGGAAAAGATCTACGAGCAGTACTTC. This codes for CASSLTEKIYEQYF.